The 30 T cell receptor beta chains below all came from one sample that was sequenced in a study of OX40 agonist ivuxolimab in advanced cancers. Clones were read by immunoSEQ multiplex PCR, and TCRdb kept only the in-frame ones, dropping some. The data show about 77,000 clones, with more than 65% seen just once and 3.5% to 6% held by the top ten. Source: CD4+ or CD8+ T cells sorted from blood, taken in a trial of the OX40 agonist ivuxolimab. All receptors derive from an adult with an advanced solid tumor such as melanoma, head and neck, liver or kidney cancer.

CDR3 nucleotides: TGTGCCTGGAAGGGGGCAGGTTTATCACCCCTCCACTTT. Residues: CAWKGAGLSPLHF. V gene TRBV30 combines with J gene TRBJ1-6; 7 positions agree with TRBD1. CDR1 and CDR2 from the germline V gene are GTSNPN and SVGIG (reference sequence). CDR3 length: 13 amino acids. Trimming removed 4 bases from V and 10 bases from J; junction bases left unmatched: 7.

J is TRBJ2-2 and V is TRBV7-2; D is undetermined. From germline, CDR1 is SGHTA and CDR2 FQGNSA. Trimming left V 1 base short and J 5 bases short, with 17 bases between. The length of the CDR3 is 17 residues. The CDR3 spells CASSLESIRALTGELFF. Here the CDR3 DNA reads TGTGCCAGCAGCTTAGAGTCCATCCGGGCTTTAACCGGGGAGCTGTTTTTT.

This clone was detected many times. The rearrangement joins TRBV5-6 to TRBJ1-2; a weak D match, TRBD1 (6 bases). Looked up from germline, CDR1 is SGHDT and CDR2 is YYEEEE. The CDR3 contains 13 residues. Trimming pared 1 base from V and 8 bases from J, leaving 12 bases between. The CDR3 protein is CASSLMGARGYTF. The CDR3 DNA reads as TGTGCCAGCAGCTTGATGGGGGCGAGGGGCTACACCTTC. Variable domain in full (rest from reference TRBV5-6 and TRBJ1-2): DAGVTQSPTHLIKTRGQQVTLRCSPKSGHDTVSWYQQALGQGPQFIFQYYEEEERQRGNFPDRFSGHQFPNYSSELNVNALLLGDSALYLCASSLMGARGYTFGSGTRLTVV.

CDR3 nucleotides: TGTGCCAGCAACCGGGCCACTATAGGGAACACTGAAGCTTTCTTT. Its protein product is CASNRATIGNTEAFF. The V call is TRBV6-5, the J call TRBJ1-1; no reliable D call. Germline V CDR1 and CDR2: MNHEY, SVGAGI. V was pared by 7 bases and J by 1 base, with 16 bases between. The CDR3 loop spans 15 amino acids.

The chain links TRBV25-1 to TRBJ1-2; weak D call: TRBD1 (6 bases). Trimming pared 2 bases from V and 4 bases from J, leaving 14 bases between. CDR1 and CDR2 from the germline V gene are MGHDK and SYGVNS. The CDR3 has 15 residues. CDR3 coding DNA: TGTGCCAGCAGTGAAGGGCAGGGGTTCCCCTATGGCTACACCTTC. Its translation is CASSEGQGFPYGYTF.

The J gene is TRBJ1-2, the V gene TRBV27, with a weak D call TRBD1 (6 bases). Trimming stripped 2 bases from V and 8 bases from J, with 12 bases between. This CDR3 comprises 13 residues. The germline V gene encodes CDR1 MNHEY and CDR2 SMNVEV (reference sequence). In nucleotides, the CDR3 is TGTGCCAGCAGTTTAATCAGGGGTGGCGGCTACACCTTC. Translated: CASSLIRGGGYTF.

This chain links TRBV7-9 with TRBJ1-2; D is perhaps TRBD1 (6 bases). V gave up 5 bases and J gave up 4 bases, with 17 bases separating them. This CDR3 spans 15 amino acids. Germline V gives CDR1 SEHNR, CDR2 FQNEAQ (reference sequence). CDR3 region: CASSLEGGGSYGYTF. CDR3 in DNA: TGTGCCAGCAGCCTCGAGGGGGGGGGCTCCTATGGCTACACCTTC.

V usage is TRBV7-7 and J usage is TRBJ2-3; 10 bases fit TRBD2. The ends lost 4 bases at V and 6 bases at J; junction bases unmatched: 16. The germline gives CDR1 SSHAT, CDR2 FNYEAQ (reference sequence). The CDR3 covers 18 residues. The CDR3 reads CASSSSPGTSVRSDTQYF. The CDR3, as DNA: TGTGCCAGCAGCTCCTCGCCCGGGACTAGCGTTCGGAGCGATACGCAGTATTTT.

CDR3 DNA: TGTGCCAGCAGCCGATCGGCCCTAAGGAGCTCCTACGAGCAGTACTTC. Its translation: CASSRSALRSSYEQYF. The chain carries TRBV11-2 and TRBJ2-7, with D unclear. The CDR3 has 16 residues. Trimming pared 5 bases from V and 0 bases from J, leaving 17 bases between. Germline V gives CDR1 SGHAT, CDR2 FQNNGV.

This sequence joins TRBV14 and TRBJ2-1; no reliable D call. This CDR3 is built from 15 residues. Germline V gene data show CDR1 as SGHDN and CDR2 as FVKESK. Trimming took off 2 bases at V and 2 bases at J, with 10 bases between the two ends. Written as DNA, the CDR3 is TGTGCCAGCAGCCAATATGGACGGACCTACAATGAGCAGTTCTTC. Encoded protein: CASSQYGRTYNEQFF.

The chain links TRBV6-6 to TRBJ1-1; D not certain. Per germline, CDR1 MNHNY and CDR2 SVGAGI (reference sequence). Trimming cost V 6 bases and J 1 base, with 9 bases left between them. The CDR3 has 13 amino acids. DNA of the CDR3: TGTGCCAGCAGCAAATTAGAGAACACTGAAGCTTTCTTT. It yields the protein CASSKLENTEAFF.

This clone has just one count. This chain joins TRBV7-2 and TRBJ2-2; 11 bases are a match to TRBD2. V dropped 9 bases and J dropped 4; count of bases not matched to a gene: 13. CDR1 is SGHTA and CDR2 is FQGNSA in the germline V gene. The CDR3 is made up of 17 amino acids. The DNA of the CDR3 is TGTGCCAGTCAGGACACTAGCGGGGGTTGGGGCACCGGGGAGCTGTTTTTT. Its protein product is CASQDTSGGWGTGELFF.

This sequence joins TRBV9 and TRBJ2-2, with D unresolved. V lost 4 bases and J 3 bases, leaving 7 bases between the germline ends. CDR1 and CDR2 (germline): SGDLS, YYNGEE. There are 13 residues in the CDR3. The CDR3 loop reads CASSHPDTGELFF. In nucleotides, the CDR3 is TGTGCCAGCAGCCATCCCGACACCGGGGAGCTGTTTTTT.

This chain uses TRBV7-8 with TRBJ2-3; 7 bases line up with TRBD1. From germline, CDR1 is SGHVS and CDR2 FQNEAQ. J was trimmed by 2 bases and V by 2 bases; bases with no gene match: 10. The CDR3 covers 17 residues. The CDR3 loop reads CASSLHPGQQITDTQYF. Written as DNA, the CDR3 is TGTGCCAGCAGCTTACATCCGGGACAGCAAATCACAGATACGCAGTATTTT.

The chain uses TRBV7-2 and TRBJ1-1, with D maybe TRBD1 (5 bases). V lost 5 bases to trimming and J lost 3 bases, with 19 bases between them. The CDR3 runs 16 residues. CDR1 SGHTA and CDR2 FQGNSA come from the germline V gene. Here the CDR3 DNA reads TGTGCCAGCAGCCTCTCTCCGGGAGGGGTTTACACTGAAGCTTTCTTT. It yields the protein CASSLSPGGVYTEAFF.

In DNA, the CDR3 is TGTGCCAGCAGCGGCAGACAGGGTACCGAAAACATTCAGTACTTC. Its translation: CASSGRQGTENIQYF. The rearrangement uses TRBV5-4 and TRBJ2-4; 7 bases are shared with TRBD1. The germline CDR1 and CDR2 sequences are SGHNT and YYREEE (reference sequence). The V and J ends lost 4 bases and 5 bases, in that order; junction bases with no gene match: 9. CDR3 length: 15 amino acids. The full variable domain, in which reference TRBV5-4 and TRBJ2-4 provide the parts outside the CDR3, is ETGVTQSPTHLIKTRGQQVTLRCSSQSGHNTVSWYQQALGQGPQFIFQYYREEENGRGNFPPRFSGLQFPNYSSELNVNALELDDSALYLCASSGRQGTENIQYFGAGTRLSVL.

V gene TRBV7-8 combines with J gene TRBJ2-2, with TRBD2 identical over 8 bases. J was trimmed by 0 bases and V by 4 bases; bases with no gene match: 7. Germline CDR1 and CDR2: SGHVS and FQNEAQ. The CDR3 is 17 residues long. This CDR3 is CASSWKGGGTNTGELFF. The CDR3 DNA reads TGTGCCAGCAGCTGGAAGGGCGGGGGGACGAACACCGGGGAGCTGTTTTTT.

The V gene is TRBV27, the J gene TRBJ1-2; the match to TRBD1 covers 12 bases. The CDR3 extends over 15 amino acids. V lost 8 bases to trimming and J lost 7 bases; unmatched junction nucleotides: 11. Per germline, CDR1 MNHEY and CDR2 SMNVEV (reference sequence). The CDR3 coding sequence is TGTGCCAGCCGGGACAGGGGGCTGAGTCCGGTTGGCTACACCTTC. Translation gives CASRDRGLSPVGYTF.

CDR3 protein: CASSLNARGNNEKLFF. The CDR3 DNA reads TGTGCCAGCAGCTTAAATGCGAGGGGGAATAATGAAAAACTGTTTTTT. V is TRBV7-3 and J is TRBJ1-4; maybe TRBD1 (6 bases). V gave up 1 base and J gave up 4 bases, with 13 bases separating them. Germline loops: CDR1 SGHTA, CDR2 FQGTGA. The CDR3 consists of 16 residues.

The CDR3 DNA reads as TGTGCCAGCAGTGACCCAGGGTTCGGCTACACCTTC. This sequence encodes CASSDPGFGYTF. The chain couples TRBV6-1 to TRBJ1-2; perhaps TRBD1 as D (5 bases). Germline V gives CDR1 MNHNS, CDR2 SASEGT. V lost 3 bases to trimming and J lost 8 bases, with 10 bases between them. This CDR3 region has 12 residues.

This clone is a singleton in its sample. V and J are TRBV7-8 and TRBJ2-7, with 9 bases aligning to TRBD2. V gave up 3 bases and J gave up 6 bases; unmatched junction bases: 15. There are 17 residues in the CDR3. The germline CDR1 and CDR2 sequences are SGHVS and FQNEAQ. The CDR3 nucleotides read TGTGCCAGCAGCTTCACCATAGGGACTAGCACCCAGTTCGAGCAGTACTTC. This gives the protein CASSFTIGTSTQFEQYF.

J is TRBJ2-3 and V is TRBV4-2; tentative D call: TRBD2 (6 bases). The CDR3 sequence is 15 residues long. V was clipped by 0 bases and J by 6 bases, with 13 bases between them. Germline-derived CDR1 and CDR2 are LGHNA and YNFKEQ. The CDR3 loop is CASSQEVASEDTQYF. CDR3 DNA: TGTGCCAGCAGCCAAGAGGTTGCTAGCGAGGATACGCAGTATTTT.

The chain has TRBV5-6 and TRBJ1-2; 10 bases align to TRBD1. Germline loops: CDR1 SGHDT, CDR2 YYEEEE. With 1 base clipped from V and 3 bases from J, the junction kept 9 bases outside the gene matches. The CDR3 consists of 17 residues. In DNA form, the CDR3 reads TGTGCCAGCAGCTTGTTTGGGACAGGGGCAGTGGACTATGGCTACACCTTC. This gives the protein CASSLFGTGAVDYGYTF.

The J gene is TRBJ1-2, the V gene TRBV27; 8 bases line up with TRBD1. The germline V gene encodes CDR1 MNHEY and CDR2 SMNVEV (reference sequence). The CDR3 sequence is 12 residues long. J gave up 7 bases and V 10 bases, and 8 bases lay outside the gene matches. This CDR3 reads CATANRGGGYTF. Written as DNA, the CDR3 is TGTGCCACCGCAAACAGGGGGGGTGGCTACACCTTC.

The V call is TRBV6-4, the J call TRBJ2-3, with TRBD2 as a possible D gene (6 bases). This CDR3 has 16 residues. V shed 0 bases and J shed 5 bases, with 15 bases lying between them. CDR1 is MRHNA, CDR2 SNTAGT, per germline. CDR3 sequence: CASSDSLAGQEDTQYF. The CDR3 region has the DNA TGTGCCAGCAGTGACTCCCTGGCGGGGCAGGAAGATACGCAGTATTTT.

The chain couples TRBV7-9 to TRBJ1-6; D gene uncertain. Germline CDR1 reads SEHNR; CDR2 reads FQNEAQ (reference sequence). With 3 bases removed from V and 8 bases from J, the gap between germline ends came to 8 bases. This CDR3 region has 13 residues. CDR3 coding DNA: TGTGCCAGCAGCTTCACTGGGGATTCACCCCTCCACTTT. This translates into CASSFTGDSPLHF. Full variable domain (remainder filled in from reference TRBV7-9 and TRBJ1-6): DTGVSQNPRHKITKRGQNVTFRCDPISEHNRLYWYRQTLGQGPEFLTYFQNEAQLEKSRLLSDRFSAERPKGSFSTLEIQRTEQGDSAMYLCASSFTGDSPLHFGNGTRLTVT.

J is TRBJ2-7 and V is TRBV7-9, with D unclear. Germline-derived CDR1 and CDR2 are SEHNR and FQNEAQ (reference sequence). The CDR3 totals 15 residues. V was shortened by 7 bases and J by 0 bases, with 16 bases between the two germline ends. The CDR3 nucleotides read TGTGCCAGCACCCCCTGGTTCCCGAGCTCCTACGAGCAGTACTTC. Translation: CASTPWFPSSYEQYF.

The chain is built from TRBV6-1 and TRBJ1-1; D gene uncertain. Trimming cost V 6 bases and J 0 bases, with 11 bases left between them. Looked up from germline, CDR1 is MNHNS and CDR2 is SASEGT. This CDR3 contains 14 residues. The CDR3 nucleotides are TGTGCCAGCAGGGACTTTGGAGTGAACACTGAAGCTTTCTTT. Its protein product is CASRDFGVNTEAFF.

The rearrangement links TRBV2 to TRBJ1-4, with D perhaps TRBD1 (5 bases). V was cut by 4 bases and J by 0 bases, with 18 bases left in between. The V gene's germline CDR1 is SNHLY and CDR2 FYNNEI. There are 18 residues in the CDR3. The CDR3 coding sequence is TGTGCCAGCAGTGTCGGGGGTCCGTTGGAGGCAACTAATGAAAAACTGTTTTTT. Protein product: CASSVGGPLEATNEKLFF.

The CDR3 DNA is TGTGCCAGCTCGATGGACAGGGGGGCCCAGGGTGACTATGGCTACACCTTC. Translating gives CASSMDRGAQGDYGYTF. This rearrangement joins TRBV18 to TRBJ1-2, with TRBD1 identical over 10 bases. The CDR3 runs to 17 residues. Trimming removed 6 bases from V and 3 bases from J; junction bases left unmatched: 13. CDR1 KGHSH and CDR2 LQKENI come from the germline V gene. Full variable domain (missing parts from reference TRBV18 and TRBJ1-2): NAGVMQNPRHLVRRRGQEARLRCSPMKGHSHVYWYRQLPEEGLKFMVYLQKENIIDESGMPKERFSAEFPKEGPSILRIQQVVRGDSAAYFCASSMDRGAQGDYGYTFGSGTRLTVV.